Presented here are 5 T cell receptor beta chains from one specimen sequenced in a study of Ad26.COV2.S vaccination and SARS-CoV-2 variants. Clones were sequenced by immunoSEQ multiplex PCR, and TCRdb holds only the in-frame ones, with some missing. Among hundreds of thousands of clones listed, approximately 88% were seen once. Treatment in this sample: roughly 19 received Ad26.COV2.S at low or high dose, single or two shots; roughly five received placebo; per-sample allocation not given. On day 63 after the first injection, vaccine and placebo recipients gave samples. The sequencing here drew on peripheral blood, taken in a trial of Ad26.COV2.S vaccine versus placebo. The receptors derive from a person between 18 and 59 years old who received the Ad26.COV2.S COVID-19 vaccine or a placebo.

The genes are TRBV7-9 and TRBJ2-7, with no clear D. CDR1 and CDR2 (germline): SEHNR, FQNEAQ (reference sequence). The length of the CDR3 is 13 residues. V lost 8 bases and J lost 2, with 13 bases in between. The CDR3 DNA follows: TGTGCCAGCGAGGAATTGACAACCTACGAGCAGTACTTC. It encodes CASEELTTYEQYF.

V usage is TRBV6-5 and J usage is TRBJ2-1; D is unclear. The CDR3 extends over 13 amino acids. The ends were cut back, 4 bases at V and 12 bases at J, with 16 bases in the middle. Germline lookup yields CDR1 MNHEY and CDR2 SVGAGI. The CDR3 loop is CASSSRTSRLQFF. For the CDR3, the DNA is TGTGCCAGCAGTTCCCGGACGTCCCGACTGCAGTTCTTC.

The J gene is TRBJ2-3, the V gene TRBV6-6, with D unclear. This CDR3 spans 12 amino acids. The germline gives CDR1 MNHNY, CDR2 SVGAGI (reference sequence). V lost 7 bases and J 0 bases, leaving 5 bases between the germline ends. The CDR3, as DNA: TGTGCCAGCACCCGAAGCACAGATACGCAGTATTTT. This codes for CASTRSTDTQYF.

V is TRBV30 and J is TRBJ1-1, with D possibly TRBD1 on 6 matching bases. Germline loops: CDR1 GTSNPN, CDR2 SVGIG (reference sequence). The CDR3 has 14 amino acids. Trimming left V 0 bases short and J 1 base short, with 9 bases between. In DNA form, the CDR3 reads TGTGCCTGGAGTGTACCACAGGGGAACACTGAAGCTTTCTTT. Amino acid sequence: CAWSVPQGNTEAFF.

The chain couples TRBV11-3 to TRBJ2-1; D unresolved. The V end lost 0 bases, the J end lost 7 bases, and 10 bases lay between the germline ends. The length of the CDR3 is 14 residues. Germline V CDR1 and CDR2: SGHNT, YENEEA. CDR3 nucleotides: TGTGCCAGCAGCTTAGATCACCCATTTAATGAGCAGTTCTTC. This codes for CASSLDHPFNEQFF. The full variable domain, its missing parts supplied by reference TRBV11-3 and TRBJ2-1, is EAGVVQSPRYKIIEKKQPVAFWCNPISGHNTLYWYLQNLGQGPELLIRYENEEAVDDSQLPKDRFSAERLKGVDSTLKIQPAELGDSAVYLCASSLDHPFNEQFFGPGTRLTVL.